These 27 T cell receptor beta chains were sequenced from one sample in a study of T cell responses to AZD1222 COVID-19 vaccine. Sequencing used immunoSEQ multiplex PCR; TCRdb keeps in-frame clones, though not all of them. Here the sample spans about 97,000 clones, roughly 89% being singletons. The source material was peripheral blood, sampled on day 0 of AZD1222 vaccination. The receptors come from an adult in good health.

The V gene is TRBV7-9, the J gene TRBJ1-3, with 7 bases fitting TRBD1. The CDR3 runs to 15 residues. CDR1 is SEHNR, CDR2 FQNEAQ, per germline (reference sequence). The J segment lost 3 bases and the V segment lost 5 bases, leaving 7 bases of the junction unmatched. The CDR3 coding sequence is TGTGCCAGCAGCCGAGGGGGCGCCTATGGAAACACCATATATTTT. It is translated as CASSRGGAYGNTIYF.

The rearrangement joins TRBV30 to TRBJ2-3; D might be TRBD1 or TRBD2, each matching 5 bases. This CDR3 has 14 amino acids. Germline CDR1 is GTSNPN and CDR2 is SVGIG (reference sequence). The V gene lost 3 bases and the J gene lost 2 bases, with 12 bases spanning the gap. The DNA of the CDR3 is TGTGCCTGGAGCCGGGGCGAGGACACAGATACGCAGTATTTT. Translating gives CAWSRGEDTDTQYF.

This sequence joins TRBV7-3 and TRBJ1-4; maybe TRBD1 (5 bases). The germline V gene encodes CDR1 SGHTA and CDR2 FQGTGA. V dropped 8 bases and J dropped 6 bases, with 13 bases sitting between them. This CDR3 has 13 amino acids. In DNA, the CDR3 is TGTGCCAGCGGAGGGGCAGGTTATGAAAAACTGTTTTTT. This gives the protein CASGGAGYEKLFF.

V is TRBV30 and J is TRBJ2-7, with 8 bases matching TRBD2. CDR1 is GTSNPN and CDR2 is SVGIG in the germline V gene (reference sequence). Germline trimming cut 2 bases from V and 1 base from J; bases unmatched to any gene: 10. The CDR3 length is 16 residues. CDR3 residues: CAWSTGTSGRSYEQYF. The CDR3 DNA is TGTGCCTGGAGTACGGGCACTAGCGGTAGGTCCTACGAGCAGTACTTC.

The chain links TRBV19 to TRBJ1-5; 9 nucleotides align to TRBD1. After removal of 1 base from V and 7 bases from J, the junction contained 8 bases not matched to a gene. CDR3 length: 16 residues. The V gene's germline CDR1 is LNHDA and CDR2 SQIVND (reference sequence). This CDR3 reads CASSIASQGARQPQHF. CDR3 DNA sequence: TGTGCCAGTAGTATAGCCTCACAGGGGGCAAGGCAGCCCCAGCATTTT.

This chain joins TRBV5-4 and TRBJ2-7, with unresolved D. The CDR3 totals 12 residues. V was cut by 1 base and J by 6 bases, with 8 bases left in between. Germline V lookup: CDR1 SGHNT, CDR2 YYREEE (reference sequence). Here the CDR3 DNA reads TGTGCCAGCAGCTTGTACCCCTCCGAGCAGTACTTC. Protein product: CASSLYPSEQYF.

The chain joins TRBV24-1 to TRBJ2-7; D assignment may be TRBD1 or TRBD2 (5 bases each). The V gene lost 10 bases and the J gene lost 2 bases, with 8 bases spanning the gap. The germline V gene encodes CDR1 KGHDR and CDR2 SFDVKD. This CDR3 region has 11 residues. The CDR3 nucleotides are TGTGCCACAGGGGACCCCTACGAGCAGTACTTC. Translated: CATGDPYEQYF.

The chain is built from TRBV7-2 and TRBJ2-3, with unresolved D. Germline lookup yields CDR1 SGHTA and CDR2 FQGNSA. The V end was cut by 4 bases, the J end by 2 bases, with 4 bases between. The CDR3 loop spans 12 amino acids. The CDR3 sequence is CASSSYTDTQYF. As DNA, the CDR3 is TGTGCCAGCAGCTCCTACACAGATACGCAGTATTTT. Full variable domain (remainder filled in from reference TRBV7-2 and TRBJ2-3): GAGVSQSPSNKVTEKGKDVELRCDPISGHTALYWYRQSLGQGLEFLIYFQGNSAPDKSGLPSDRFSAERTGGSVSTLTIQRTQQEDSAVYLCASSSYTDTQYFGPGTRLTVL.

This clone was counted only a few times. This chain uses TRBV18 with TRBJ1-2; the D gene is possibly TRBD1 (5 bases). Germline V gives CDR1 KGHSH, CDR2 LQKENI. Trimming pared 3 bases from V and 8 bases from J, leaving 22 bases between. The CDR3 consists of 16 residues. The CDR3 sequence is CASSPRPGRELHGYTF. CDR3 DNA: TGTGCCAGCTCACCTCGACCAGGGAGGGAGTTACACGGCTACACCTTC.

In DNA form, the CDR3 reads TGTGCCAGCAGGGAGACAGGGGCCCCCTATGGCTACACCTTC. This encodes CASRETGAPYGYTF. The chain uses TRBV28 and TRBJ1-2; 8 bases match TRBD1. The J segment lost 4 bases and the V segment lost 6 bases, leaving 7 bases of the junction unmatched. CDR1 is MDHEN and CDR2 is SYDVKM in the germline V gene. The CDR3 totals 14 residues.

The CDR3 spells CASSQDLAPTGELFF. The DNA of the CDR3 is TGCGCCAGCAGCCAAGATCTAGCGCCGACCGGGGAGCTGTTTTTT. The V and J genes are TRBV4-3 and TRBJ2-2, with TRBD2 as a possible D gene (6 bases). The CDR3 is 15 amino acids. The germline CDR1 and CDR2 sequences are LGHNA and YSLEER. Trimming cost V 0 bases and J 5 bases, with 10 bases left between them.

This chain joins TRBV10-3 and TRBJ2-3, with a tentative D call TRBD2 (6 bases). Trimming shortened V by 5 bases and J by 6 bases, and 12 bases separated the two germline ends. Germline CDR1 reads ENHRY; CDR2 reads SYGVKD. There are 13 residues in the CDR3. The CDR3 reads CAISRDSFDTQYF. CDR3 DNA sequence: TGTGCCATCAGTCGGGACTCCTTCGATACGCAGTATTTT.

The chain couples TRBV4-1 to TRBJ1-2; 8 bases are shared with TRBD1. The CDR3 length is 16 residues. Germline CDR1 MGHRA, CDR2 YSYEKL. With 4 bases clipped from V and 3 bases from J, the junction kept 10 bases outside the gene matches. CDR3 nucleotides: TGCGCCAGCAGCCGAACAGGGGGGGGCGCGGACTATGGCTACACCTTC. As protein: CASSRTGGGADYGYTF.

CDR3 loop: CASSRDRFTEAFF. DNA for the CDR3: TGTGCCAGCTCTCGGGACAGATTCACTGAAGCTTTCTTT. This chain connects TRBV7-3 to TRBJ1-1, with 7 nucleotides matching TRBD1. The V and J ends lost 8 bases and 4 bases, in that order; junction bases with no gene match: 7. Per the germline V gene, CDR1 is SGHTA and CDR2 is FQGTGA. The CDR3 covers 13 residues.

The rearrangement uses TRBV28 and TRBJ1-2; the D gene is possibly TRBD1 (5 bases). Deletions cut 7 bases from V and 4 bases from J, with 13 bases between. Per the germline V gene, CDR1 is MDHEN and CDR2 is SYDVKM. The CDR3 is 13 amino acids. The DNA for the CDR3 is TGTGCCAGCACCGCGCGGGGGGGCTATGGCTACACCTTC. Protein: CASTARGGYGYTF.

This chain connects TRBV28 to TRBJ1-5; 10 nucleotides match TRBD1. The V segment lost 6 bases and the J segment 1 base; nucleotides outside the gene matches: 6. The CDR3 consists of 16 residues. Germline CDR1 reads MDHEN; CDR2 reads SYDVKM. CDR3 protein: CASRDPGQGSNQPQHF. CDR3 sequence (DNA): TGTGCCAGCAGGGATCCGGGACAGGGGAGCAATCAGCCCCAGCATTTT.

This clone was observed a handful of times. This chain uses TRBV5-1 with TRBJ2-3; either TRBD1 or TRBD2 may fit D (5 bases each). Trimming removed 0 bases from V and 2 bases from J, with 7 bases in between. The germline V gene has CDR1 SGHRS and CDR2 YFSETQ. The CDR3 runs to 14 residues. The CDR3 nucleotides read TGCGCCAGCAGCTTGGGGGGGTCCACAGATACGCAGTATTTT. Translating it yields CASSLGGSTDTQYF.

The V call is TRBV29-1, the J call TRBJ2-1; tentative D call: TRBD2 (5 bases). The V gene lost 5 bases and the J gene lost 4 bases, with 12 bases spanning the gap. There are 13 residues in the CDR3. CDR1 is SQVTM and CDR2 is ANQGSEA in the germline V gene. The CDR3 loop is CSVSRTGYNEQFF. CDR3 nucleotides: TGCAGCGTTTCCCGGACGGGGTACAATGAGCAGTTCTTC.

The chain has TRBV7-2 and TRBJ1-2; possible D gene TRBD1, 6 bases. Trimming took off 5 bases at V and 5 bases at J, with 21 bases between the two ends. The CDR3 runs to 16 residues. Germline CDR1 and CDR2: SGHTA and FQGNSA. This CDR3 is CASSVGRTESLYGYTF. The CDR3 DNA reads TGTGCCAGCAGCGTCGGGAGGACAGAGTCGCTTTATGGCTACACCTTC.

This clone was counted a few times. The chain recombines TRBV7-8 with TRBJ2-1; D may be TRBD1 or TRBD2 (7 bases each). This CDR3 region has 16 residues. CDR1 and CDR2 (germline): SGHVS, FQNEAQ. V lost 5 bases to trimming and J lost 11 bases, with 25 bases between them. The CDR3 spells CASSPRVRGGIGKQFF. CDR3 DNA: TGTGCCAGCAGCCCGAGGGTCAGGGGGGGCATTGGGAAGCAGTTCTTC.

This clone came up a few times. The same CDR3 arises from other DNA sequences in this sample as well. The V and J genes are TRBV7-3 and TRBJ2-5; 7 positions agree with TRBD1. The V and J ends lost 5 bases and 2 bases, in that order; junction bases with no gene match: 2. The CDR3 contains 13 residues. Germline-derived CDR1 and CDR2 are SGHTA and FQGTGA. The CDR3 bases are TGTGCCAGCAGCAGGGGGCCGCAAGAGACCCAGTACTTC. Amino acid sequence: CASSRGPQETQYF.

The chain carries TRBV6-5 and TRBJ1-1, with 7 bases lining up with TRBD1. Germline CDR1 is MNHEY and CDR2 is SVGAGI. V trimming: 10 bases; J trimming: 0 bases; junction bases outside the gene matches: 8. This CDR3 has 14 amino acids. The CDR3 DNA reads TGTGCCACCCATCCGGGACAGCTGAACACTGAAGCTTTCTTT. Encoded protein: CATHPGQLNTEAFF.

The chain joins TRBV5-4 to TRBJ2-5; 9 bases align to TRBD1. This CDR3 contains 15 residues. J was trimmed by 6 bases and V by 1 base; bases with no gene match: 7. Germline V gene data show CDR1 as SGHNT and CDR2 as YYREEE (reference sequence). The CDR3: CASSLPGQGTKTQYF. As DNA, the CDR3 is TGTGCCAGCAGCTTGCCCGGACAGGGGACGAAGACCCAGTACTTC.

This chain links TRBV29-1 with TRBJ2-7, with D possibly matching TRBD1 (6 bases). The CDR3 extends over 12 amino acids. Germline CDR1 is SQVTM and CDR2 is ANQGSEA. V was trimmed by 8 bases and J by 3 bases, leaving 14 bases between them. CDR3 nucleotides: TGCAGCATTGGACAGTGGGGCTACGAGCAGTACTTC. Its translation is CSIGQWGYEQYF.

The chain joins TRBV7-2 to TRBJ1-6; 8 nucleotides line up with TRBD1. CDR3 length equals 16 residues. The germline V gene encodes CDR1 SGHTA and CDR2 FQGNSA. The J segment lost 2 bases and the V segment lost 5 bases, leaving 5 bases of the junction unmatched. The CDR3 coding sequence is TGTGCCAGCAGCCCCCGGACAGGGACCTATAATTCACCCCTCCACTTT. It codes for CASSPRTGTYNSPLHF.

V gene TRBV21-1 combines with J gene TRBJ2-7. TRBV21-1 is termed a pseudogene. This CDR3 is built from 14 residues. The CDR3, as DNA: TGTGCCAGCAGCAAAGAGGCTCAGTCCTACGAGCAGTACTTC. Its protein product is CASSKEAQSYEQYF.

The chain couples TRBV7-2 to TRBJ1-5; weak D call: TRBD1 (6 bases). The length of the CDR3 is 13 residues. Germline CDR1 and CDR2: SGHTA and FQGNSA. Trimming left V 5 bases short and J 7 bases short, with 12 bases between. The CDR3, as DNA: TGTGCCAGCAGCACCTGGACAGAGCAGCCCCAGCATTTT. It yields the protein CASSTWTEQPQHF.